This T cell receptor beta chain emerged from a study of shared clonotypes between healthy human individuals. Study-level information: Donor composition was a couple of women and a few men, aged 18 to 49. Findings of the study overall: Among non-shared clonotypes, generation probabilities were lower than among those shared by all four donors.

Naive-designated CD8 cells lacked CD45RO, were positively enriched for CCR7, and omitted terminally differentiated effector memory CD45RA+ cells. A word on this clone: Its matching antigen is unknown.

The method was immunoSEQ multiplex PCR; TCRdb's version includes in-frame clones alone and lacks a portion of them. This repertoire shows about 610,000 clones, 90% to 97% found once; its top ten account for approximately 0.1%. The sample comprised naive CD8+ T cells sorted from blood. The clonotype originates from a woman in her 30s in good health.

Here the CDR3 reads CASSISGIYEQYF. For the CDR3, the DNA is TGTGCCAGCAGTATTAGCGGGATCTACGAGCAGTACTTC. The chain has TRBV27 and TRBJ2-7; 8 bases fit TRBD2. Germline V gene data show CDR1 as MNHEY and CDR2 as SMNVEV (reference sequence). V shed 5 bases and J 3 bases; nucleotides not matched to a gene: 3. This CDR3 has 13 residues.